This TCR beta chain was sequenced during a study of metastatic and nonmetastatic thyroid tumors. For the study at large: Malignant thyroid and benign thyroid patients provided blood and tumor or nodule tissue whose repertoires were compared. Study observations and caveats: The reported finding was significantly higher TCR beta diversity in malignant thyroid tumors relative to benign nodules, in blood and tumor.

No treatment of any kind had been given to any patient before thyroid surgery. Many counts were recorded for this clone. Its antigen is currently unknown. V gave up 3 bases and J gave up 4 bases; unmatched junction bases: 1. Germline lookup yields CDR1 KGHDR and CDR2 SFDVKD. This CDR3 region has 13 residues. TCRdb re-clonotyped the PCR reads via MiXCR. The sample lists approximately 19,000 clones; 15% to 19% were seen once. Sequenced material: blood. This chain connects TRBV24-1 to TRBJ2-5, with 7 bases fitting TRBD2. The source of this sequence is a female donor with papillary thyroid cancer or a benign thyroid nodule (not recorded which). Some clones in this sample may be carry-over from other donors' samples. DNA for the CDR3: TGTGCCACCAGTGATGGGGGGGGAGAGACCCAGTACTTC. It is translated as CATSDGGGETQYF.